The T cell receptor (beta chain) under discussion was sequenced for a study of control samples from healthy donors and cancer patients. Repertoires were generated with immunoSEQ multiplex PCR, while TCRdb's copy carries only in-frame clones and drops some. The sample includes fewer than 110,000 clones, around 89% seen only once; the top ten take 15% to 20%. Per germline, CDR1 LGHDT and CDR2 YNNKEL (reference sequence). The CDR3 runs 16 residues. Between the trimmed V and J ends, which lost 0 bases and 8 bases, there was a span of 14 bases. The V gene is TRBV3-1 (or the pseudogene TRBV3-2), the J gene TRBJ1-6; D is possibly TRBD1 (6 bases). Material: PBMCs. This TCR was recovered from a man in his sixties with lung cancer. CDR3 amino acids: CASSQDSHRVDSPLHF. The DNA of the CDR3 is TGTGCCAGCAGCCAAGATTCACACAGGGTCGATTCACCCCTCCACTTT.